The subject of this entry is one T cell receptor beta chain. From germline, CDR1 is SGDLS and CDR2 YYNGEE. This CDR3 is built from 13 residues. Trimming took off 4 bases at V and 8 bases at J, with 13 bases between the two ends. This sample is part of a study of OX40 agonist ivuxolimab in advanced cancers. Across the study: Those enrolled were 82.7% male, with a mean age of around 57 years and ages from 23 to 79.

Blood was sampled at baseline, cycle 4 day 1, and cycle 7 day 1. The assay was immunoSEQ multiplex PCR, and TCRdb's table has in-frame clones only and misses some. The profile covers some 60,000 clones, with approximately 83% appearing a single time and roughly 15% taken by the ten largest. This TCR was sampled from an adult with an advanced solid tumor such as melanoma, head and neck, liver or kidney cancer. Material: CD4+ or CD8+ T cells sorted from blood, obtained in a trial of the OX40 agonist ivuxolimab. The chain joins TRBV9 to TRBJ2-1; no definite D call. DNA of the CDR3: TGTGCCAGCAGCCCCTCACTTGGGGATGAGCAGTTCTTC. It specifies CASSPSLGDEQFF.